The clone carrying this T cell receptor (beta chain) was seen a handful of times. The sample is drawn from a study of blood T cell repertoires in COVID-19. About the study: The United States, Italy and Spain were the sources of the acute and convalescent COVID-19 samples. In each case, the material was cDNA or gDNA derived from T cells, B-cell-depleted T cells, or PBMCs.

V gave up 1 base and J gave up 0 bases; unmatched junction bases: 5. The CDR3 runs 17 residues. Per germline, CDR1 LGHDT and CDR2 YNNKEL (reference sequence). Source study methods: Cell counts per sample came from amplifying reference gene primers. TCRdb's copy holds only in-frame clones and misses some; the assay was immunoSEQ multiplex PCR. V and J calls and clone size are copied from that table; D and trimming were computed from the DNA. The repertoire holds tens of thousands of clones, around 87% seen once, with 7% to 9% in the top ten. The sample taken for sequencing was peripheral blood. The TCR comes from a human donor with acute or convalescent COVID-19. The donor label of this sample is uncertain. The chain has TRBV3-1 (or the pseudogene TRBV3-2) and TRBJ1-5; 8 positions agree with TRBD1. The DNA of the CDR3 is TGTGCCAGCAGCCAAGGACAGGGGATAGGTAGCAATCAGCCCCAGCATTTT. It codes for CASSQGQGIGSNQPQHF.